The 19 T cell receptor beta chains presented below share a single source sample, sequenced in a study of T cell clonality in common variable immunodeficiency. Overall study findings and caveats: Common variable immunodeficiency TCR beta sequences reportedly had fewer deletions and N-nucleotide insertions.

For these receptors, no antigen is known. Assay: immunoSEQ multiplex PCR; the TCRdb copy retains only in-frame clones and omits some. In total the sample includes some 12,000 clones, none of them seen once. Material for sequencing was peripheral blood mononuclear cells. These TCRs come from a human donor with common variable immunodeficiency.

This clone was seen more than once but under ten times. The read is 3 residues too short to cover the CDR3 end, so that end is filled in from the germline J gene. The chain couples TRBV2 to TRBJ2-7; 7 positions match TRBD2. From germline, CDR1 is SNHLY and CDR2 FYNNEI. The trim removed 1 base at V and 2 bases at J, leaving 2 bases unmatched. CDR3 length: 14 amino acids. The sequenced part of the CDR3 DNA is TGTGCCAGCAGTGAAGGGGGAGGGGCCTACGAG. It is translated as CASSEGGGAYE. The CDR3 as a whole reads CASSEGGGAYEQYF.

This clone has a handful of counts. The CDR3 end falls 3 residues outside the read, so it is completed with the germline J gene. The rearrangement joins TRBV19 to TRBJ2-5; 7 nucleotides match TRBD2. Germline V gene lookup returns CDR1 LNHDA and CDR2 SQIVND (reference sequence). The junction had 6 bases not matched to a gene; V was cut back by 7 bases and J by 1 base. The CDR3 spans 14 residues. This chain's CDR3 is CASTPGGTQETQYF. The DNA read from the CDR3 is TGTGCCAGTACCCCCGGGGGGACCCAAGAGACC.

About this clone: Coverage ceases 3 residues before the CDR3 finishes, and the germline J gene fills in the end. The rearrangement links TRBV11-2 to TRBJ2-1; 12 bases fit TRBD2. Germline CDR1 SGHAT, CDR2 FQNNGV. There are 15 residues in the CDR3. The junction had 5 bases not matched to a gene; V was cut back by 5 bases and J by 6 bases. CDR3 DNA (partial): TGTGCCAGCAGCCCCCGACTAGCGGGGGCCAATGAG. Its translation: CASSPRLAGANE. The CDR3 in its entirety is CASSPRLAGANEQFF. The whole variable domain, remainder taken from reference TRBV11-2 and TRBJ2-1, is EAGVAQSPRYKIIEKRQSVAFWCNPISGHATLYWYQQILGQGPKLLIQFQNNGVVDDSQLPKDRFSAERLKGVDSTLKIQPAKLEDSAVYLCASSPRLAGANEQFFGPGTRLTVL.

This clone was observed a few times. The missing CDR3 end, 3 residues past where the read stops, is filled in from the germline J gene. V gene TRBV30 combines with J gene TRBJ2-3; tentative D call: TRBD1 (5 bases). The CDR3 has 12 residues. V was trimmed by 4 bases and J by 6 bases, leaving 11 bases between them. CDR1 and CDR2 from the germline V gene are GTSNPN and SVGIG (reference sequence). Partial CDR3 DNA: TGTGCCTGGAAAGGGTCAGGGGATACG. Residues: CAWKGSGDT. The full CDR3 reads CAWKGSGDTQYF.

This clone was observed a few times. The CDR3 end lies 3 residues beyond the end of the read and is filled in from the germline J gene. The rearrangement uses TRBV19 and TRBJ2-7, with D maybe TRBD2 (5 bases). Germline loops: CDR1 LNHDA, CDR2 SQIVND (reference sequence). This CDR3 comprises 13 residues. Between the trimmed V and J ends, which lost 4 bases and 3 bases, there was a span of 10 bases. The CDR3 region is CASSRSRGYEQYF. CDR3 DNA, as far as it was read: TGTGCCAGTAGTAGATCTCGGGGCTACGAG.

This clone turned up a few times. The missing CDR3 end, 3 residues past where the read stops, is filled in from the germline J gene. The V and J genes are TRBV2 and TRBJ1-5; 9 bases align to TRBD1. The CDR3 loop spans 14 amino acids. Germline lookup yields CDR1 SNHLY and CDR2 FYNNEI. V lost 4 bases to trimming and J lost 4 bases; unmatched junction nucleotides: 2. CDR3 DNA (partial): TGTGCCAGCAGTGCGGGGACAGGGAATCAGCCC. Protein: CASSAGTGNQP. In full, the CDR3 reads CASSAGTGNQPQHF.

This clone was counted only a few times. The CDR3 goes on 3 residues after the read ends, and that part is filled in from the germline J gene. The chain joins TRBV7-6 to TRBJ2-7; D might be TRBD1 (5 bases). CDR1 is SGHVS and CDR2 is FNYEAQ in the germline V gene. The germline V and J ends were trimmed by 1 base and 2 bases, with 15 bases remaining between them. The CDR3 has 16 amino acids. CDR3 bases read: TGTGCCAGCAGCTTAGGAGGTGGGGCCGACCCCTACGAG. Translated, it gives CASSLGGGADPYE. The whole CDR3 sequence reads CASSLGGGADPYEQYF. Complete variable domain (other parts from reference TRBV7-6 and TRBJ2-7): GAGVSQSPRYKVTKRGQDVALRCDPISGHVSLYWYRQALGQGPEFLTYFNYEAQQDKSGLPNDRFSAERPEGSISTLTIQRTEQRDSAMYRCASSLGGGADPYEQYFGPGTRLTVT.

Turning to this clone: The read is 3 residues too short to cover the CDR3 end, so that end is filled in from the germline J gene. The J gene is TRBJ2-5, the V gene TRBV7-6, with 9 bases that match TRBD2. Losses at the gene ends were 4 bases for V and 2 bases for J; bases not matched to a gene: 5. This CDR3 has 15 residues. Germline-derived CDR1 and CDR2 are SGHVS and FNYEAQ. The DNA read from the CDR3 is TGTGCCAGCAGCTATCTAGCGGGGATGCAAGAGACC. Its translation: CASSYLAGMQET. The CDR3, in full, reads CASSYLAGMQETQYF. The full variable domain, rest sourced from reference TRBV7-6 and TRBJ2-5, is GAGVSQSPRYKVTKRGQDVALRCDPISGHVSLYWYRQALGQGPEFLTYFNYEAQQDKSGLPNDRFSAERPEGSISTLTIQRTEQRDSAMYRCASSYLAGMQETQYFGPGTRLLVL.

Only a few counts were recorded for this clone. The DNA ends 3 residues before the CDR3 does, and the rest of the CDR3 is filled in from the germline J gene. This rearrangement joins TRBV6-1 to TRBJ2-7; 8 nucleotides align to TRBD2. Germline V gives CDR1 MNHNS, CDR2 SASEGT. The trim removed 6 bases at V and 2 bases at J, leaving 9 bases unmatched. The CDR3 is made up of 15 amino acids. The CDR3 protein is CASREIAGLTYEQYF. CDR3 DNA (partial): TGTGCCAGCAGGGAAATAGCGGGGCTAACCTACGAG.

This clone was seen many times. The read finishes 3 residues shy of the CDR3 end, and the germline J gene is used to complete it. V gene TRBV20-1 combines with J gene TRBJ2-3, with D possibly being TRBD1 (6 bases). From germline, CDR1 is DFQATT and CDR2 SNEGSKA (reference sequence). V was clipped by 2 bases and J by 2 bases, with 14 bases between them. The CDR3 covers 15 residues. The covered CDR3 bases are TGCAGTGCTAGAACTAGACAGGTGAACACAGATACG. Translating it yields CSARTRQVNTDT. The whole CDR3 sequence is CSARTRQVNTDTQYF.

About this clone: The read comes to an end 3 residues before the CDR3 does, leaving the germline J gene to fill in the end. The chain carries TRBV19 and TRBJ1-1; D gene ambiguous. This CDR3 has 13 amino acids. Germline values: CDR1 LNHDA, CDR2 SQIVND (reference sequence). Trimming removed 3 bases at V and 0 bases at J, with 5 bases between. The CDR3 loop is CASSIFMNTEAFF. Incomplete CDR3 DNA: TGTGCCAGTAGTATTTTCATGAACACTGAA.

About this clone itself: The CDR3 end falls 3 residues outside the read, so it is completed with the germline J gene. The chain combines TRBV7-6 with TRBJ2-4; the match to TRBD1 covers 9 bases. V shed 1 base and J 9 bases; nucleotides not matched to a gene: 10. CDR3 length: 16 residues. Germline-derived CDR1 and CDR2 are SGHVS and FNYEAQ. The CDR3 bases that were read are TGTGCCAGCAGCTTAGTTACAGGGGGCGCCTTAGGCATT. Amino acid sequence: CASSLVTGGALGI. The entire CDR3 protein is CASSLVTGGALGIQYF.

This clone was counted a few times. The CDR3 extends 3 residues past the end of the read, so its final part is completed from the germline J gene. V and J are TRBV7-2 and TRBJ1-2; TRBD1 agrees at 7 bases. The V gene's germline CDR1 is SGHTA and CDR2 FQGNSA. This CDR3 is 13 amino acids long. The CDR3 sequence is CASSLAGTVGYTF. The part of the CDR3 DNA that was read is TGTGCCAGCAGCTTAGCCGGGACAGTCGGC.

This clone was counted between two and nine times. With the read ending 3 residues before the CDR3 end, the germline J gene is used to fill in that end. The chain combines TRBV5-1 with TRBJ2-3, with D uncertain. Germline loops: CDR1 SGHRS, CDR2 YFSETQ. The V end was cut by 0 bases, the J end by 2 bases, with 7 bases between. The CDR3 totals 14 residues. Partial CDR3 DNA: TGCGCCAGCAGCTTGGACACTACCACAGATACG. Its translation: CASSLDTTTDT. The full CDR3 reads CASSLDTTTDTQYF. The full variable domain, its missing parts supplied by reference TRBV5-1 and TRBJ2-3, is KAGVTQTPRYLIKTRGQQVTLSCSPISGHRSVSWYQQTPGQGLQFLFEYFSETQRNKGNFPGRFSGRQFSNSRSEMNVSTLELGDSALYLCASSLDTTTDTQYFGPGTRLTVL.

A remark on this clone: The read stops 3 residues short of the end of the CDR3; the missing end is completed from the germline J gene. This sequence joins TRBV7-2 and TRBJ1-1; D might be TRBD1 (6 bases). V was cut by 5 bases and J by 0 bases, with 10 bases left in between. Germline CDR1 is SGHTA and CDR2 is FQGNSA. The CDR3 totals 14 residues. The sequenced CDR3 bases are TGTGCCAGCAGCCCAGGACAGTTGAACACTGAA. The encoded protein is CASSPGQLNTE. The whole CDR3 reads CASSPGQLNTEAFF. Full variable domain (remainder filled in from reference TRBV7-2 and TRBJ1-1): GAGVSQSPSNKVTEKGKDVELRCDPISGHTALYWYRQSLGQGLEFLIYFQGNSAPDKSGLPSDRFSAERTGGSVSTLTIQRTQQEDSAVYLCASSPGQLNTEAFFGQGTRLTVV.

This clone appeared many times. The sequence runs out 3 residues before the end of the CDR3; the remainder is reconstructed from the germline J gene. V gene TRBV20-1 combines with J gene TRBJ1-6; D is undetermined. This CDR3 region has 16 residues. The germline gives CDR1 DFQATT, CDR2 SNEGSKA (reference sequence). The germline V and J ends were trimmed by 3 bases and 0 bases, with 12 bases remaining between them. The DNA read from the CDR3 is TGCAGTGCTAGTTCAAGGCAAGACTCCTATAATTCACCC. Translation: CSASSRQDSYNSP. The entire CDR3 sequence reads CSASSRQDSYNSPLHF.

This clone has more than one count but fewer than ten. Here the CDR3 reads CASSSDYRGHEQYF. The DNA read from the CDR3 is TGTGCCAGCAGTTCCGATTACAGGGGCCACGAG. The rearrangement uses TRBV2 and TRBJ2-7, with 7 positions matching TRBD1. The read finishes 3 residues shy of the CDR3 end, and the germline J gene is used to complete it. The CDR3 length is 14 residues. V lost 5 bases, J lost 5 bases, and 9 bases stayed unmatched. Germline V lookup: CDR1 SNHLY, CDR2 FYNNEI.

This clone has a count of ten or more. The read ends 3 residues shy of where the CDR3 ends; the end is completed using the germline J gene. V is TRBV6-1 and J is TRBJ2-1; 10 nucleotides align to TRBD2. Germline CDR1 MNHNS, CDR2 SASEGT. CDR3 length: 19 amino acids. V shed 1 base, J shed 5 bases, and the junction held 14 bases outside the gene matches. The CDR3 loop is CASSEVLSGGAGSNNEQFF. The sequenced part of the CDR3 DNA is TGTGCCAGCAGTGAAGTTCTAAGCGGGGGGGCCGGTTCTAACAATGAG.

To note about this clone: The CDR3 extends 3 residues past the end of the read, so its final part is completed from the germline J gene. This chain links TRBV20-1 with TRBJ2-1; D might be TRBD1 (6 bases). The CDR3 runs 12 residues. V was clipped by 3 bases and J by 9 bases, with 12 bases between them. Germline CDR1 and CDR2: DFQATT and SNEGSKA (reference sequence). The CDR3 sequence is CSASHRASEQFF. The part of the CDR3 DNA that was read is TGCAGTGCTAGCCACAGGGCCAGTGAG.